This record looks at one T cell receptor (beta chain) sequence and its context. Its antigen is undetermined. The V end was cut by 5 bases, the J end by 5 bases, with 20 bases between. CDR3 length: 15 residues. Per germline, CDR1 SGHRS and CDR2 YFSETQ. PCR was performed using 60 Vbeta and 13 Jbeta primers. The repertoire was sequenced with immunoSEQ multiplex PCR; TCRdb's copy has only in-frame clones and lacks some. The table includes 150,000 to 200,000 clones, around 77% detected once. The data stem from a study of cytomegalovirus exposure and HLA in healthy donors. The overall study: Within an early data release were about 80 million unique TCRs drawn from HLA-typed donors.

Study results and caveats: A few V segments could not be told apart, such as TRBV6-2 and TRBV6-3, and were left out. Rarity held for most TCR sequences, but there were some public TCRs that occurred in many donors.

This receptor was taken from a young man in good health and CMV-seronegative. The chain has TRBV5-1 and TRBJ2-7, with D possibly being TRBD1 (5 bases). Sequencing was performed on PBMCs. This CDR3 is CASSSTDPRFHEQYF. CDR3 coding DNA: TGCGCCAGCAGTTCGACAGACCCAAGATTCCACGAGCAGTACTTC.